The subject of this entry is one T cell receptor (beta chain). The antigen remains undetermined. This table comes from immunoSEQ multiplex PCR, and its TCRdb copy is limited to in-frame clones, with some not included. The profile shows roughly 160,000 clones, around 94% of them singletons. The sample is drawn from a study of T cell responses to AZD1222 COVID-19 vaccine. The overall study: Investigators merged groups given second doses at roughly 4 or roughly 12 weeks. Study results and limitations: Targets within unmutated variant regions were reportedly found for nearly half of spike-specific TCRs.

Germline V gene data show CDR1 as LGHDT and CDR2 as YNNKEL (reference sequence). Trimming shortened V by 1 base and J by 6 bases, and 8 bases separated the two germline ends. The CDR3 spans 13 residues. The origin of this receptor is an adult in good health. The rearrangement joins TRBV3-1 (or the pseudogene TRBV3-2) to TRBJ2-3; no definite D call. The sequencing used peripheral blood, collected on day 0 of AZD1222 vaccination. In DNA form, the CDR3 reads TGTGCCAGCAGCCAAGTACTATCGGATACGCAGTATTTT. This gives the protein CASSQVLSDTQYF.